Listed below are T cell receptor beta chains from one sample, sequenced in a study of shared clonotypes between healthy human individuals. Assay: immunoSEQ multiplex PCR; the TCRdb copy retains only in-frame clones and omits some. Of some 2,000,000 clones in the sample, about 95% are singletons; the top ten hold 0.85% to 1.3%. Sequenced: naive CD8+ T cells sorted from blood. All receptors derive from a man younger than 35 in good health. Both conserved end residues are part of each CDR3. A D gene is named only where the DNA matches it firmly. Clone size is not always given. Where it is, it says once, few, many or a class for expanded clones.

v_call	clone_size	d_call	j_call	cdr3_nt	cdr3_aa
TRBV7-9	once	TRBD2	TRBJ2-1	TGTGCCAGCAGCTTACTAGCGGTAGATGATGAGCAGTTCTTC	CASSLLAVDDEQFF
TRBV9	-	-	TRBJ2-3	TGTGCCAGCAGCCAAAACACAGATACGCAGTATTTT	CASSQNTDTQYF
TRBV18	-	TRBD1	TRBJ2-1	TGTGCCAGCTCACCCAGGGACAGGGCTCGCAATGAGCAGTTCTTC	CASSPRDRARNEQFF
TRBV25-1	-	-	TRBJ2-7	TGTGCCAGCAGTGGGCAGGATTACTACGACGAGCAGTACTTC	CASSGQDYYDEQYF
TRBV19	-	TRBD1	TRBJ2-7	TGTGCCAGTAGTACTGGACAGGCGCCCTACGAGCAGTACTTC	CASSTGQAPYEQYF
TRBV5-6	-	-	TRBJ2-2	TGTGCCAGCCACAGGGAGGCCGGGGAGCTGTTTTTT	CASHREAGELFF
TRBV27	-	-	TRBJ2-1	TGTGCCAGCAGTTTATCGTCCTTCGAGGGGCTAGCCTACAATGAGCAGTTCTTC	CASSLSSFEGLAYNEQFF
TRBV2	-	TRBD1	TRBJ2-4	TGTGCCAGCAGGGCAACCGACGGACAGGGTATAAACATTCAGTACTTC	CASRATDGQGINIQYF
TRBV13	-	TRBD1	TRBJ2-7	TGTGCCAGCAGCTTAAGTGGGACAGGGATTGGGGAGCAGTACTTC	CASSLSGTGIGEQYF
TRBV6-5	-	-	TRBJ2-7	TGTGCCAGCAGTTATGTAAACTCCTACGAGCAGTACTTC	CASSYVNSYEQYF
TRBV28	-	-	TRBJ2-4	TGTGCCAGCAGTCCTGGACAGACCGAGGTAGCCAAAAACATTCAGTACTTC	CASSPGQTEVAKNIQYF
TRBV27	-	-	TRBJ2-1	TGTGCCAGCACCCCTTTAATGGGTGGAGTCCGAATATACAATGAGCAGTTCTTC	CASTPLMGGVRIYNEQFF
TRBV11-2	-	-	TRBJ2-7	TGTGCCAGCAGCTTACCTAATTCAGGGGCCCTACTCGAGCAGTACTTC	CASSLPNSGALLEQYF
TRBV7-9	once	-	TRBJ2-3	TGTGCCAGCAGCTTGCGTAGCGGAGCTCCAGATACGCAGTATTTT	CASSLRSGAPDTQYF
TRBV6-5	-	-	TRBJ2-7	TGTGCCAGCAGTTCCCCCCCTCCAGGGTGGGAGCAGTACTTC	CASSSPPPGWEQYF
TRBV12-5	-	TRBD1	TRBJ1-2	TGTGCTAGGGCGGCCACCCCCACAACAGGGGAAACTAACTATGGCTACACCTTC	CARAATPTTGETNYGYTF
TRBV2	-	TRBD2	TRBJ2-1	TGTGCCACCCTAAAGACTAGCGGGGGGGACCCCTACAATGAGCAGTTCTTC	CATLKTSGGDPYNEQFF
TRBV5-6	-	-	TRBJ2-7	TGTGCCAGCAGCCGAGTTGGGGGCGGCTACGAGCAGTACTTC	CASSRVGGGYEQYF
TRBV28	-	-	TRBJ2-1	TGTGCCAGCAGTTTATCAGCTCTTGCCTACAATGAGCAGTTCTTC	CASSLSALAYNEQFF
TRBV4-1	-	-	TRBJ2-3	TGCGCCAGCAGCCAAGTTGGGTCAGATACGCAGTATTTT	CASSQVGSDTQYF
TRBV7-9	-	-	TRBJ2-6	TGTGCCAGCAACCACGGTTGGGGGGACGGGGCCAACGTCCTGACTTTC	CASNHGWGDGANVLTF
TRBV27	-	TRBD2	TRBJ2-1	TGTGCCAGGCGGGGGTCCCTCAATGAGCAGTTCTTC	CARRGSLNEQFF
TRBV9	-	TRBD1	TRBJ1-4	TGTGCCAGTGGGTCGACAGGGAATGAAAAACTGTTTTTT	CASGSTGNEKLFF
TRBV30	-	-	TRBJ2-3	TGTGCCTGGAGCGTGGGGGGGGCGAGCACAGATACGCAGTATTTT	CAWSVGGASTDTQYF
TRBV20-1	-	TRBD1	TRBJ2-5	TGCAGTGCTGAACCCCAGGGGGCCCAGTACTTC	CSAEPQGAQYF
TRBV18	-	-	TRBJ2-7	TGTGCCAGCTCACCAGCCGGATACGAGCAGTACTTC	CASSPAGYEQYF
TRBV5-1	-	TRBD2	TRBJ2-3	TGCGCCAGCAGCTTGACGGGACTAGCGGGATATGGCACAGATACGCAGTATTTT	CASSLTGLAGYGTDTQYF
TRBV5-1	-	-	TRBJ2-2	TGCGCCAGCAGCCCCGGAAGTAGGTCCGGCACCGGGGAGCTGTTTTTT	CASSPGSRSGTGELFF
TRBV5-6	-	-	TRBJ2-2	TGTGCCAGCAGCTTCCACGGAAGAGCGGGCCCCACCGGGGAGCTGTTTTTT	CASSFHGRAGPTGELFF
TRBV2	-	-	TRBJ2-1	TGTGCCAGCAGCCTGAACAGGTACAATGAGCAGTTCTTC	CASSLNRYNEQFF
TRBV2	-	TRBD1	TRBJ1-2	TGTGCCAGCAGTGAGCAGGGGGCTCGGTATGGCTACACCTTC	CASSEQGARYGYTF
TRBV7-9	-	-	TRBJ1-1	TGTGCCAGCAGCTTAGGGACAGAGACTGAAGCTTTCTTT	CASSLGTETEAFF
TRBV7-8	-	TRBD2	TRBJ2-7	TGTGCCAGCAGCTTAGAAGGGACTAGATACGAGCAGTACTTC	CASSLEGTRYEQYF
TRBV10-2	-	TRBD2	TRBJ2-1	TGCGCCAGCAGTGAGCCTAGCGGGGGATACAATGAGCAGTTCTTC	CASSEPSGGYNEQFF
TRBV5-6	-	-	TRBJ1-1	TGTGCCAGCAGCTTAGCGGCTCTGAACACTGAAGCTTTCTTT	CASSLAALNTEAFF
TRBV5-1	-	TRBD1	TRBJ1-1	TGCGCCAGCAGCTCGGGACAGGGGAGGACTGAAGCTTTCTTT	CASSSGQGRTEAFF
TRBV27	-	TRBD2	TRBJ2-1	TGTGCCACTAAGGCCAGCGGGAGTGGCTACAATGAGCAGTTCTTC	CATKASGSGYNEQFF
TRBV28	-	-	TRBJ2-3	TGTGCCAGCAGTGGGCATATGGGCGGAGTCACAGATACGCAGTATTTT	CASSGHMGGVTDTQYF
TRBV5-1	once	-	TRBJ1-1	TGCGCCAGCAGCTGGCCGGACACCTTGGGCACTGAAGCTTTCTTT	CASSWPDTLGTEAFF
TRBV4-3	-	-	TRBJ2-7	TGCGCCAGCAGCCAAGATTTCTCCCACGAGCAGTACTTC	CASSQDFSHEQYF
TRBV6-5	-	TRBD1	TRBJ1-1	TGTGCCACCTTCCGGGACAGGGGTACTGAAGCTTTCTTT	CATFRDRGTEAFF
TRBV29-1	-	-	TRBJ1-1	TGCAGCGTCGGCACTGAAGCTTTCTTC	CSVGTEAFF
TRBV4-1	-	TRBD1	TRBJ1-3	TGCGCCAGCAGCCCCGCGGACAGGCTCGGAAACACCATATATTTT	CASSPADRLGNTIYF
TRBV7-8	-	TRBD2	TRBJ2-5	TGTGCCAGCAGCTTAGGGCGTAGCCAGGGACTACGGAGGGAGACCCAGTACTTC	CASSLGRSQGLRRETQYF
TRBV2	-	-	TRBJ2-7	TGTGCCAGCGTGAATCGTCAGGGCCCCTACGAGCAGTACTTC	CASVNRQGPYEQYF
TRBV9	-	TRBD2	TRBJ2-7	TGTGCCAGCAGCGTCACCCTACTAGCGGACATCTACGAGCAGTACTTC	CASSVTLLADIYEQYF
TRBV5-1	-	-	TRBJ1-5	TGCGCCAGCAGCTTGGACCCGGGGGGGCAACCCCAGCATTTT	CASSLDPGGQPQHF
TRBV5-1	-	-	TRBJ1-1	TGCGCCAGCAGCCGATGGGACACGTTGAACACTGAAGCTTTCTTT	CASSRWDTLNTEAFF
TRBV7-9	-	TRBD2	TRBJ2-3	TGTGCCAGCAGCTTATATCGCGTTGGGGGGGCAGATACGCAGTATTTT	CASSLYRVGGADTQYF
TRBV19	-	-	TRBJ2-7	TGTGCCAGTAGACCTAGCACCACCTACGAGCAGTACTTC	CASRPSTTYEQYF
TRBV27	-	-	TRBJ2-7	TGTGCCAGCAGTTTAGGAAACAGCGACTACGAGCAGTACTTC	CASSLGNSDYEQYF
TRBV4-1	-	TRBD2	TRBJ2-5	TGCGCCAGCAGAGGGGAGACTAGCGGGGGGTCATGGACCCAGTACTTC	CASRGETSGGSWTQYF
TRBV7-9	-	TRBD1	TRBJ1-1	TGTGCCAGCAGCCTCGACAGGGTCGGGATCCGAGAAGCTTTCTTT	CASSLDRVGIREAFF
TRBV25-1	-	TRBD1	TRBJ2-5	TGTGCCAGCAGTGATGGGCAGGGGGACCAAGAGACCCAGTACTTC	CASSDGQGDQETQYF
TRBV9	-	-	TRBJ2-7	TGTGCCAGCAGCGTAAAGGACTCCAGTCAGGGCGACGAGCAGTACTTC	CASSVKDSSQGDEQYF
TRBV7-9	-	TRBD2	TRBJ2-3	TGTGCCAGCAGCTTTTTCCCCCCCGGACTAGCAGAACGCACAGATACGCAGTATTTT	CASSFFPPGLAERTDTQYF
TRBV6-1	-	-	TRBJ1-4	TGTGCCAGCAGTGGGTGGACGGCTAATGAAAAACTGTTTTTT	CASSGWTANEKLFF